This T cell receptor beta chain was sequenced during a study of cytomegalovirus exposure and HLA in healthy donors. Germline V gene lookup returns CDR1 SGDLS and CDR2 YYNGEE. The V gene end was trimmed by 0 bases and the J gene end by 5 bases; junction bases not matched to a gene: 12. The CDR3 has 18 amino acids. Findings of the study overall: Immune exposure was documented only through CMV serostatus.

The PCR ran on 60 Vbeta and 13 Jbeta primers. Authors' analysis steps: An analysis that came later counted some 85 million unique TCR beta chains, around 12 million shared. Only in-frame clones appear in the TCRdb table, and some are missing; sequencing was by immunoSEQ multiplex PCR. The DNA was the basis for D and trimming; V, J and clone size are from that table. The table includes about 120,000 clones, roughly 76% detected once. In this sample, this clone turned up a few times. Its target is unknown. Each donor was nominally healthy when sampled (though unrecorded immune exposures were likely). Sequencing input: PBMCs. The chain is built from TRBV9 and TRBJ2-5, with 11 bases aligning to TRBD2. The TCR sequence derives from a man aged 25-40 years in good health and CMV-seronegative. The CDR3 is CASSVAPSGGLGRETQYF. In DNA, the CDR3 is TGTGCCAGCAGCGTAGCCCCTAGCGGGGGGCTTGGACGGGAGACCCAGTACTTC. Full variable domain (outside the CDR3, taken from reference TRBV9 and TRBJ2-5): DSGVTQTPKHLITATGQRVTLRCSPRSGDLSVYWYQQSLDQGLQFLIQYYNGEERAKGNILERFSAQQFPDLHSELNLSSLELGDSALYFCASSVAPSGGLGRETQYFGPGTRLLVL.